One sample yielded the 30 T cell receptor beta chains listed below, sequenced in a study of blood T cell repertoires in COVID-19. Data came from immunoSEQ multiplex PCR; TCRdb stores just in-frame clones and leaves some out. The data hold a few hundred thousand clones, with around 90% observed a single time. Sequencing was done on a sample of PBMCs or T cells enriched from blood (not recorded which). The receptors stem from a woman between 45 and 65 years old who had recovered from COVID-19.

This clone was picked up one time. V is TRBV19 and J is TRBJ2-1; TRBD2 matches 10 bases. The CDR3 consists of 15 residues. Germline V gives CDR1 LNHDA, CDR2 SQIVND (reference sequence). The V segment lost 2 bases and the J segment 6 bases; nucleotides outside the gene matches: 4. CDR3 loop: CASSILAGAPNEQFF. For the CDR3, the DNA is TGTGCCAGTAGTATACTAGCGGGAGCCCCCAATGAGCAGTTCTTC.

This clone appeared a few times. The chain has TRBV5-4 and TRBJ1-2; TRBD1 agrees at 9 bases. Losses at the gene ends were 3 bases for V and 3 bases for J; bases not matched to a gene: 3. CDR3 length equals 14 residues. In germline, CDR1 is SGHNT, CDR2 YYREEE (reference sequence). This CDR3 reads CASSSGQGDYGYTF. DNA for the CDR3: TGTGCCAGCAGCTCGGGACAGGGAGACTATGGCTACACCTTC.

The gene calls are TRBV27 and TRBJ2-7; maybe TRBD2 (5 bases). Germline loops: CDR1 MNHEY, CDR2 SMNVEV (reference sequence). CDR3 length equals 14 residues. V gave up 3 bases and J gave up 3 bases, with 12 bases separating them. Here the CDR3 DNA reads TGTGCCAGCAGTTTCGGCGGGCCCCACTACGAGCAGTACTTC. It is translated as CASSFGGPHYEQYF.

The count of this clone is one. V usage is TRBV29-1 and J usage is TRBJ2-1; TRBD1 might be the D (6 bases). CDR3 length: 11 amino acids. V lost 6 bases and J 7 bases, leaving 10 bases between the germline ends. Germline values: CDR1 SQVTM, CDR2 ANQGSEA. The CDR3 reads CSVSDRNEQFF. The CDR3, as DNA: TGCAGCGTCAGTGACAGGAATGAGCAGTTCTTC.

The rearrangement links TRBV7-9 to TRBJ1-6, with D perhaps TRBD1 (6 bases). This CDR3 has 15 amino acids. V was clipped by 0 bases and J by 6 bases, with 9 bases between them. Germline V gene sequence: CDR1 SEHNR, CDR2 FQNEAQ (reference sequence). The DNA for the CDR3 is TGTGCCAGCAGCTTAGCATTCAGGGGTAATTCACCCCTCCACTTT. It yields the protein CASSLAFRGNSPLHF.

The chain uses TRBV6-2 or TRBV6-3 and TRBJ2-2, with TRBD1 matching over 7 bases. The CDR3 is 14 amino acids. Germline CDR1 and CDR2: MNHEY and SVGEGT. J was trimmed by 5 bases and V by 6 bases; bases with no gene match: 6. The CDR3 DNA reads as TGTGCCAGCAGCCTCGGACAGGAGACCGGGGAGCTGTTTTTT. Protein product: CASSLGQETGELFF.

This rearrangement joins TRBV5-1 to TRBJ1-2; TRBD1 matches at 9 bases. J gave up 2 bases and V 6 bases, and 8 bases lay outside the gene matches. The CDR3 runs to 15 residues. CDR1 and CDR2 (germline): SGHRS, YFSETQ. The CDR3 DNA sequence: TGCGCCAGCACCTTTAGGACAGGGGACAACTATGGCTACACCTTC. Residues: CASTFRTGDNYGYTF. Using reference TRBV5-1 and TRBJ1-2 for the parts outside the CDR3, the full variable domain is KAGVTQTPRYLIKTRGQQVTLSCSPISGHRSVSWYQQTPGQGLQFLFEYFSETQRNKGNFPGRFSGRQFSNSRSEMNVSTLELGDSALYLCASTFRTGDNYGYTFGSGTRLTVV.

This chain uses TRBV10-3 with TRBJ1-6; 9 bases agree with TRBD1. Germline-derived CDR1 and CDR2 are ENHRY and SYGVKD. Trimming removed 0 bases from V and 11 bases from J; junction bases left unmatched: 2. This CDR3 contains 14 residues. The CDR3 DNA follows: TGTGCCATCAGTGAGTCGGGACAGGGAACACCCCTCCACTTT. As protein: CAISESGQGTPLHF.

On this clone itself: A junction boundary mismatches the germline segment, possibly from a read error. This chain joins TRBV7-2 and TRBJ2-7; TRBD2 matches 14 bases. The length of the CDR3 is 14 residues. Per the germline V gene, CDR1 is SGHTA and CDR2 is FQGNSA. The CDR3 loop is CASSRSGTSGGGFF. The CDR3 region has the DNA TGTGCCAGCAGCCGTTCCGGGACTAGCGGGGGCGGATTCTTC.

The rearrangement links TRBV24-1 to TRBJ1-2, with 8 bases that match TRBD1. V shed 3 bases, J shed 6 bases, and the junction held 8 bases outside the gene matches. This CDR3 spans 15 amino acids. The germline gives CDR1 KGHDR, CDR2 SFDVKD. The CDR3 here is CATSDPRDRRNGYTF. The CDR3 DNA reads TGTGCCACCAGTGATCCCCGGGACAGGAGAAATGGCTACACCTTC.

The chain employs TRBV10-3 and TRBJ1-3; D is ambiguous. This CDR3 region has 13 residues. With 4 bases removed from V and 0 bases from J, the gap between germline ends came to 4 bases. Germline V CDR1 and CDR2: ENHRY, SYGVKD. The CDR3 loop is CAISGLSGNTIYF. DNA of the CDR3: TGTGCCATCAGTGGTCTCTCTGGAAACACCATATATTTT.

The chain has TRBV19 and TRBJ1-1; D remains unclear. The CDR3 runs 13 residues. Germline CDR1 and CDR2: LNHDA and SQIVND (reference sequence). V was cut by 3 bases and J by 2 bases, with 7 bases left in between. CDR3 bases: TGTGCCAGTAGTATGAAGAGAAACACTGAAGCTTTCTTT. It translates to CASSMKRNTEAFF.

The rearrangement joins TRBV27 to TRBJ2-3; TRBD2 matches at 8 bases. The germline CDR1 and CDR2 sequences are MNHEY and SMNVEV (reference sequence). The ends lost 4 bases at V and 4 bases at J; junction bases unmatched: 7. This CDR3 is 15 amino acids long. CDR3 sequence reads: CASSSWREVSDTQYF. The CDR3, as DNA: TGTGCCAGCAGTTCCTGGCGGGAGGTTTCAGATACGCAGTATTTT.

This chain connects TRBV18 to TRBJ1-3, with D possibly matching TRBD1 (6 bases). The length of the CDR3 is 17 residues. The germline V and J ends were trimmed by 5 bases and 0 bases, with 17 bases remaining between them. The germline V gene has CDR1 KGHSH and CDR2 LQKENI. This CDR3 is CASSGQHRADSGNTIYF. CDR3 bases: TGTGCCAGCTCAGGACAGCACAGGGCCGACTCTGGAAACACCATATATTTT.

The chain combines TRBV7-9 with TRBJ1-2, with 7 bases lining up with TRBD1. J gave up 4 bases and V 5 bases, and 13 bases lay outside the gene matches. The CDR3 spans 16 residues. Germline V lookup: CDR1 SEHNR, CDR2 FQNEAQ (reference sequence). CDR3 region: CASSPSGTANSYGYTF. The CDR3 nucleotides are TGTGCCAGCAGCCCATCCGGGACAGCGAACTCCTATGGCTACACCTTC.

V is TRBV7-2 and J is TRBJ1-2; D is undetermined. Germline V gives CDR1 SGHTA, CDR2 FQGNSA. This CDR3 comprises 13 residues. Trimming removed 5 bases at V and 5 bases at J, with 12 bases between. The CDR3 sequence: CASSEGRTYGYTF. The CDR3 DNA is TGTGCCAGCAGCGAGGGCAGAACTTATGGCTACACCTTC. The full variable domain, rest sourced from reference TRBV7-2 and TRBJ1-2, is GAGVSQSPSNKVTEKGKDVELRCDPISGHTALYWYRQSLGQGLEFLIYFQGNSAPDKSGLPSDRFSAERTGGSVSTLTIQRTQQEDSAVYLCASSEGRTYGYTFGSGTRLTVV.

This clone is classed as medium-sized (0.01 to 0.1%). V gene TRBV19 combines with J gene TRBJ2-1; D remains ambiguous. Deletions cut 1 base from V and 4 bases from J, with 5 bases between. The CDR3 totals 13 residues. CDR1 and CDR2 from the germline V gene are LNHDA and SQIVND (reference sequence). CDR3 protein: CASSIVPYNEQFF. CDR3 sequence (DNA): TGTGCCAGTAGTATAGTCCCGTACAATGAGCAGTTCTTC.

This clone appeared a few times. V and J are TRBV10-3 and TRBJ2-7, with D possibly matching TRBD2 (6 bases). V was pared by 9 bases and J by 0 bases, with 15 bases between. The germline CDR1 and CDR2 sequences are ENHRY and SYGVKD. CDR3 length: 14 residues. This CDR3 reads CAISAGLTSYEQYF. As DNA, the CDR3 is TGTGCCATATCTGCGGGGTTAACCTCCTACGAGCAGTACTTC.

CDR3 sequence: CASSLLMNEQFF. The CDR3 bases are TGTGCCAGCAGCTTGTTAATGAATGAGCAGTTCTTC. The rearrangement joins TRBV5-6 to TRBJ2-1; D gene unclear. The CDR3 has 12 residues. V dropped 1 base and J dropped 7 bases, with 6 bases sitting between them. The V gene's germline CDR1 is SGHDT and CDR2 YYEEEE.

This chain uses TRBV28 with TRBJ2-2; 9 bases agree with TRBD2. From germline, CDR1 is MDHEN and CDR2 SYDVKM. V gave up 3 bases and J gave up 4 bases; unmatched junction bases: 6. This CDR3 has 16 amino acids. The CDR3 loop is CASSFLSGSGTGELFF. The CDR3 DNA is TGTGCCAGCAGTTTTCTTAGCGGGAGTGGCACCGGGGAGCTGTTTTTT.

The sample holds a few counts of this clone. The chain couples TRBV24-1 to TRBJ2-1; D is perhaps TRBD1 (6 bases). The CDR3 sequence is 15 residues long. Looked up from germline, CDR1 is KGHDR and CDR2 is SFDVKD. Trimming left V 6 bases short and J 2 bases short, with 13 bases between. The CDR3 reads CATSTLGGAYNEQFF. The CDR3 DNA sequence: TGTGCCACCAGTACCCTAGGGGGAGCCTACAATGAGCAGTTCTTC.

The rearrangement uses TRBV3-1 (or the pseudogene TRBV3-2) and TRBJ1-1; D perhaps matches TRBD1 (6 bases). Germline V CDR1 and CDR2: LGHDT, YNNKEL (reference sequence). This CDR3 region has 14 residues. Trimming cost V 4 bases and J 4 bases, with 13 bases left between them. This CDR3 is CASSPIGGVTEAFF. DNA of the CDR3: TGTGCCAGCAGCCCTATAGGGGGGGTCACTGAAGCTTTCTTT.

This sequence joins TRBV19 and TRBJ1-2; D is possibly TRBD1 (5 bases). V lost 9 bases to trimming and J lost 0 bases, with 11 bases between them. The CDR3 totals 13 residues. Germline lookup yields CDR1 LNHDA and CDR2 SQIVND (reference sequence). DNA of the CDR3: TGTGCCAGCGCGACAGCGTCTAACTATGGCTACACCTTC. It is translated as CASATASNYGYTF.

Details on this clone: Germline and junction disagree at one end, which may indicate a read error. The rearrangement joins TRBV18 to TRBJ2-1; the D is unclear. The CDR3 covers 16 residues. The germline V gene has CDR1 KGHSH and CDR2 LQKENI. CDR3 loop: CASSLGVPGSNNEQFF. For the CDR3, the DNA is TGTGCCAGCTCTCTAGGCGTGCCTGGCTCCAACAATGAGCAGTTCTTC.

V gene TRBV7-9 combines with J gene TRBJ2-7; TRBD1 aligns across 8 bases. The CDR3 is 14 residues long. V was clipped by 5 bases and J by 1 base; unmatched bases: 4. Germline V gene data show CDR1 as SEHNR and CDR2 as FQNEAQ (reference sequence). The CDR3 region has the DNA TGTGCCAGCAGCCTACAGGGGGAATCCTACGAGCAGTACTTC. It translates to CASSLQGESYEQYF. Supplemented by reference TRBV7-9 and TRBJ2-7, the full variable domain reads DTGVSQNPRHKITKRGQNVTFRCDPISEHNRLYWYRQTLGQGPEFLTYFQNEAQLEKSRLLSDRFSAERPKGSFSTLEIQRTEQGDSAMYLCASSLQGESYEQYFGPGTRLTVT.

The chain combines TRBV28 with TRBJ2-2; 7 nucleotides line up with TRBD1. After removal of 8 bases from V and 7 bases from J, the junction contained 7 bases not matched to a gene. The CDR3 runs 13 residues. Germline V gene lookup returns CDR1 MDHEN and CDR2 SYDVKM. The CDR3 here is CASGRQGIGELFF. As DNA, the CDR3 is TGTGCCAGCGGAAGACAGGGAATCGGGGAGCTGTTTTTT.

This clone was found a few times. J is TRBJ1-5 and V is TRBV30; weak D call: TRBD1 (6 bases). The germline CDR1 and CDR2 sequences are GTSNPN and SVGIG (reference sequence). V lost 3 bases, J lost 0 bases, and 15 bases lay in between. This CDR3 comprises 16 residues. The CDR3 reads CAWSAWTASSNQPQHF. The CDR3 DNA reads TGTGCCTGGAGCGCTTGGACAGCTTCTAGCAATCAGCCCCAGCATTTT.

This clone was observed once. V and J are TRBV30 and TRBJ1-4, with D perhaps matching TRBD1 (5 bases). The CDR3 covers 16 residues. The germline gives CDR1 GTSNPN, CDR2 SVGIG (reference sequence). V was cut by 2 bases and J by 3 bases, with 16 bases left in between. The CDR3 sequence is CAWSFREGTANEKLFF. The CDR3 bases are TGTGCCTGGAGTTTCAGGGAGGGAACAGCTAATGAAAAACTGTTTTTT.

The chain carries TRBV6-4 and TRBJ2-1, with 16 bases lining up with TRBD2. The CDR3 extends over 19 amino acids. Trimming took 7 bases from V and 0 from J; bases not matched to a gene: 9. Per germline, CDR1 MRHNA and CDR2 SNTAGT. CDR3 coding DNA: TGTGCCAGCAACCAGGGACTAGCGGGAGGGGCGAGCTCCTACAATGAGCAGTTCTTC. Protein: CASNQGLAGGASSYNEQFF.

The chain carries TRBV3-1 (or the pseudogene TRBV3-2) and TRBJ2-7; D is ambiguous. The ends were cut back, 1 base at V and 6 bases at J, with 7 bases in the middle. The CDR3 is 12 amino acids. Germline V gene lookup returns CDR1 LGHDT and CDR2 YNNKEL (reference sequence). In DNA form, the CDR3 reads TGTGCCAGCAGCCAAGTTGGCAGCGAGCAGTACTTC. Protein product: CASSQVGSEQYF.